The 21 T cell receptor beta chains below come from one sample, sequenced in a study of cytomegalovirus exposure and HLA in healthy donors. Both 60 Vbeta primers and 13 Jbeta primers went into the PCR. Profiling relied on immunoSEQ multiplex PCR, and the TCRdb table lists in-frame clones only, not all of them. In the table there are approximately 170,000 clones, more than 70% of which are singletons. Sequenced material: PBMCs. Source of these receptors: a male donor in good health and CMV-seronegative.

The rearrangement joins TRBV5-1 to TRBJ2-3, with D maybe TRBD1 (5 bases). The CDR3 covers 18 residues. Trimming stripped 0 bases from V and 4 bases from J, with 21 bases between. Germline V lookup: CDR1 SGHRS, CDR2 YFSETQ. The CDR3 bases are TGCGCCAGCAGCTTGGCGTCTATGGCAGGGTTCTATGCAGATACGCAGTATTTT. It encodes CASSLASMAGFYADTQYF.

The rearrangement links TRBV30 to TRBJ1-2; weak D call: TRBD1 (6 bases). Germline lookup yields CDR1 GTSNPN and CDR2 SVGIG (reference sequence). The CDR3 covers 13 residues. Trimming took 0 bases from V and 1 from J, leaving 6 bases between them. The CDR3 DNA reads TGTGCCTGGAGTGTGGGACATAACTATGGCTACACCTTC. Encoded protein: CAWSVGHNYGYTF. Full variable domain (missing parts from reference TRBV30 and TRBJ1-2): SQTIHQWPATLVQPVGSPLSLECTVEGTSNPNLYWYRQAAGRGLQLLFYSVGIGQISSEVPQNLSASRPQDRQFILSSKKLLLSDSGFYLCAWSVGHNYGYTFGSGTRLTVV.

This rearrangement joins TRBV4-1 to TRBJ2-7, with D possibly being TRBD1 (7 bases). The CDR3 is 14 residues long. CDR1 and CDR2 (germline): MGHRA, YSYEKL. Trimming shortened V by 1 base and J by 4 bases, and 11 bases separated the two germline ends. CDR3 in DNA: TGCGCCAGCAGCCAAGTCGCAGGGGGGTACGAGCAGTACTTC. This gives the protein CASSQVAGGYEQYF.

This clone has only one observation. V is TRBV5-1 and J is TRBJ1-1; 7 bases map to TRBD1. Germline-derived CDR1 and CDR2 are SGHRS and YFSETQ. V dropped 5 bases and J dropped 1; count of bases not matched to a gene: 11. The CDR3 has 16 amino acids. The CDR3 region is CASSNSGQSSNTEAFF. CDR3 nucleotide sequence: TGCGCCAGCAGTAATTCGGGACAGTCCTCGAACACTGAAGCTTTCTTT.

This clone appeared a single time. The J gene is TRBJ2-2, the V gene TRBV19; 10 bases are shared with TRBD1. V shed 4 bases and J 1 base; nucleotides not matched to a gene: 0. The CDR3 spans 15 residues. Germline loops: CDR1 LNHDA, CDR2 SQIVND (reference sequence). DNA for the CDR3: TGTGCCAGTAGTAGGGACAGGGGGAACACCGGGGAGCTGTTTTTT. Amino acid sequence: CASSRDRGNTGELFF.

The chain has TRBV6-5 and TRBJ1-4; 10 bases align to TRBD1. CDR3 length: 13 amino acids. The germline CDR1 and CDR2 sequences are MNHEY and SVGAGI. Trimming removed 6 bases from V and 9 bases from J; junction bases left unmatched: 4. The CDR3 coding sequence is TGTGCCAGCAGGGACAGGGGGGACAAAAAACTGTTTTTT. As protein: CASRDRGDKKLFF.

This rearrangement joins TRBV5-4 to TRBJ2-1, with TRBD2 matching over 13 bases. The CDR3 is made up of 16 amino acids. V was pared by 4 bases and J by 6 bases, with 7 bases of the junction left unmatched. Germline lookup yields CDR1 SGHNT and CDR2 YYREEE (reference sequence). Written as DNA, the CDR3 is TGTGCCAGCAGCCCGGTAGGGACTAGCGGGATCAATGAGCAGTTCTTC. Its protein is CASSPVGTSGINEQFF.

The chain carries TRBV10-1 and TRBJ2-1; 10 bases fit TRBD2. This CDR3 comprises 13 residues. CDR1 is WNHNN and CDR2 is SYGVQD in the germline V gene (reference sequence). V gave up 5 bases and J gave up 5 bases; unmatched junction bases: 0. The DNA of the CDR3 is TGCGCCAGCAGTAGCGGGGGGGACAATGAGCAGTTCTTC. Its translation is CASSSGGDNEQFF.

The rearrangement joins TRBV6-1 to TRBJ1-5, with 8 bases that match TRBD1. Unmatched junction bases numbered 11, after V lost 2 bases and J lost 2 bases. Germline CDR1 and CDR2: MNHNS and SASEGT. The CDR3 contains 18 residues. The CDR3 is CASSESFPGQGGNQPQHF. The CDR3 DNA reads as TGTGCCAGCAGTGAATCTTTCCCTGGACAGGGAGGCAATCAGCCCCAGCATTTT.

The rearrangement links TRBV19 to TRBJ2-1; the match to TRBD2 covers 10 bases. The CDR3 extends over 15 amino acids. The germline V gene encodes CDR1 LNHDA and CDR2 SQIVND (reference sequence). V shed 8 bases, J shed 1 base, and the junction held 5 bases outside the gene matches. For the CDR3, the DNA is TGTGCCAGTGAACTAGCGGGGTCGTCCTACAATGAGCAGTTCTTC. It encodes CASELAGSSYNEQFF.

This rearrangement joins TRBV9 to TRBJ2-5; TRBD2 matches 13 bases. Trimming at V came to 4 bases and at J to 5 bases, leaving 8 bases not matched to a gene. The CDR3 covers 16 residues. Germline loops: CDR1 SGDLS, CDR2 YYNGEE. CDR3 coding DNA: TGTGCCAGCAGCACAAGACTAGCGGGAGGCGGGGAGACCCAGTACTTC. It codes for CASSTRLAGGGETQYF.

This clone was counted between two and nine times. The J gene is TRBJ1-5, the V gene TRBV4-3; D unclear. The CDR3 spans 13 residues. Deletions cut 1 base from V and 9 bases from J, with 10 bases between. The V gene's germline CDR1 is LGHNA and CDR2 YSLEER. CDR3 in DNA: TGCGCCAGCAGCCAAGGGACTTTCCGGCCCCAGCATTTT. This encodes CASSQGTFRPQHF.

The V call is TRBV6-1, the J call TRBJ1-5, with D unresolved. V lost 2 bases to trimming and J lost 4 bases, with 12 bases between them. Germline V CDR1 and CDR2: MNHNS, SASEGT. This CDR3 region has 15 residues. The CDR3 spells CASSESRQRNQPQHF. CDR3 nucleotide sequence: TGTGCCAGCAGTGAATCTCGGCAGCGGAATCAGCCCCAGCATTTT.

The chain employs TRBV18 and TRBJ2-4, with a possible D match to TRBD2 (6 bases). V dropped 1 base and J dropped 0 bases, with 22 bases sitting between them. Germline-derived CDR1 and CDR2 are KGHSH and LQKENI. The CDR3 is 20 residues long. The CDR3 DNA reads as TGTGCCAGCTCACCACTTCCCGCGGGGACGGGGGATTTAGCCAAAAACATTCAGTACTTC. It is translated as CASSPLPAGTGDLAKNIQYF.

As DNA, the CDR3 is TGCGCCAGCAGCCAGGAACCGAGCGGGACCTACAATGAGCAGTTCTTC. It is translated as CASSQEPSGTYNEQFF. The chain recombines TRBV4-3 with TRBJ2-1; 7 positions match TRBD2. In germline, CDR1 is LGHNA, CDR2 YSLEER. V was pared by 3 bases and J by 2 bases, with 7 bases of the junction left unmatched. The CDR3 is 16 residues long.

CDR3 coding DNA: TGTGCCAGCAGTGACTCGACAGTAGCCGGGGAGCTGTTTTTT. Amino acids: CASSDSTVAGELFF. The chain links TRBV6-4 to TRBJ2-2; D is possibly TRBD1 (5 bases). CDR1 MRHNA and CDR2 SNTAGT come from the germline V gene. This CDR3 has 14 amino acids. V shed 0 bases and J shed 6 bases, with 8 bases lying between them.

CDR3 in amino acids: CASSPPGHINYGYTF. CDR3 nucleotides: TGTGCCAGCAGCCCCCCGGGACATATAAACTATGGCTACACCTTC. V and J are TRBV14 and TRBJ1-2, with D maybe TRBD1 (6 bases). The V and J ends lost 4 bases and 2 bases respectively, with 14 bases between them. CDR1 and CDR2 from the germline V gene are SGHDN and FVKESK. This CDR3 has 15 residues.

The chain joins TRBV25-1 to TRBJ2-1; D is unclear. Germline assignment: CDR1 MGHDK and CDR2 SYGVNS. The CDR3 covers 13 residues. V lost 8 bases and J 10 bases, leaving 18 bases between the germline ends. The CDR3 region is CASPDFPEEEQFF. CDR3 nucleotide sequence: TGTGCCAGCCCAGATTTTCCCGAGGAAGAGCAGTTCTTC.

The chain joins TRBV19 to TRBJ1-3; D gene uncertain. The CDR3 has 15 residues. Trimming cost V 3 bases and J 0 bases, with 9 bases left between them. Per the germline V gene, CDR1 is LNHDA and CDR2 is SQIVND (reference sequence). In DNA, the CDR3 is TGTGCCAGTAGTATGACACCGAACTCTGGAAACACCATATATTTT. Its protein product is CASSMTPNSGNTIYF.

The CDR3 reads CASSLPGQGYEQYF. CDR3 DNA: TGTGCCAGCAGCCTACCGGGACAGGGGTACGAGCAGTACTTC. This chain uses TRBV6-6 with TRBJ2-5; 10 bases match TRBD1. The tail of the sequence fits TRBJ2-7 better, so the J call may be wrong. CDR3 length: 14 amino acids. The germline V gene has CDR1 MNHNY and CDR2 SVGAGI (reference sequence).

The CDR3 loop is CASTPGTGNRNEQFF. The CDR3 DNA reads as TGCGCCAGCACCCCCGGGACAGGGAATCGCAATGAGCAGTTCTTC. The V and J genes are TRBV4-3 and TRBJ2-1, with 9 positions matching TRBD1. Germline CDR1 reads LGHNA; CDR2 reads YSLEER. Germline trimming cut 7 bases from V and 6 bases from J; bases unmatched to any gene: 10. The CDR3 extends over 15 amino acids.